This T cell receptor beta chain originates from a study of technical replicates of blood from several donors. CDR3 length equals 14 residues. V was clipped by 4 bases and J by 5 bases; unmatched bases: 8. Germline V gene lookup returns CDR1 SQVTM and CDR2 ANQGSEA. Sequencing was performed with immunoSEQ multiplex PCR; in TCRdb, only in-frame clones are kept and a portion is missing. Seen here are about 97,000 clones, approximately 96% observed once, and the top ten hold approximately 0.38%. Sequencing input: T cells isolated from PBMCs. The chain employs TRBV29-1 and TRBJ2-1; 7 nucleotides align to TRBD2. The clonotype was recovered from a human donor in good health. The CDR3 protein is CSVVWEGLDNEQFF. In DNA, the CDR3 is TGCAGCGTTGTATGGGAGGGCCTCGACAATGAGCAGTTCTTC.